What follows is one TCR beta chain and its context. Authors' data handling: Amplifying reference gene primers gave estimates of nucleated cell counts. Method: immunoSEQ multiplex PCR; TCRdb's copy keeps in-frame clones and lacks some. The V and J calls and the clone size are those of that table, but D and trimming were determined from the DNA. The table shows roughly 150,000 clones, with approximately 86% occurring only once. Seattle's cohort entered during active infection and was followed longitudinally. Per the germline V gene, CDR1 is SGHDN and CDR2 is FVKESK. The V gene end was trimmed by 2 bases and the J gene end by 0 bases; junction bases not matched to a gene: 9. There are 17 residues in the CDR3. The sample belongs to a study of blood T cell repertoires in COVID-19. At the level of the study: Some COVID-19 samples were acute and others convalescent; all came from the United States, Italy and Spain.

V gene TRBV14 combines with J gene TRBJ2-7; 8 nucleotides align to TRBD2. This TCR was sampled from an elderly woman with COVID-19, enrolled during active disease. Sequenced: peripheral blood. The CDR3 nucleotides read TGTGCCAGCAGCCAAACCGAGGGGCTAGCGGGCTCCTACGAGCAGTACTTC. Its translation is CASSQTEGLAGSYEQYF.